Each of the 32 T cell receptor beta chains below was sequenced from the same sample in a study of shared clonotypes between healthy human individuals. Method: immunoSEQ multiplex PCR; TCRdb's copy keeps in-frame clones and lacks some. The sample records roughly 1,500,000 clones, approximately 98.5% being singletons. The material sequenced was naive CD4+ T cells sorted from blood. The subset denotes: CD45RA+ positively selected. The receptor source for this set is a young man in good health.

The chain uses TRBV28 and TRBJ1-5; 8 bases are a match to TRBD1. CDR3 length: 13 amino acids. Germline CDR1 and CDR2: MDHEN and SYDVKM. The ends lost 5 bases at V and 5 bases at J; junction bases unmatched: 2. CDR3 coding DNA: TGTGCCAGCAGTCAGGACAGGGATCAGCCCCAGCATTTT. Translation gives CASSQDRDQPQHF.

The gene calls are TRBV7-8 and TRBJ2-5; D is tentatively TRBD1 or TRBD2 (5 bases each). V lost 5 bases, J lost 6 bases, and 16 bases lay in between. Germline CDR1 reads SGHVS; CDR2 reads FQNEAQ. This CDR3 comprises 14 residues. CDR3 amino acids: CASSQRGVSKTQYF. DNA of the CDR3: TGTGCCAGCAGCCAACGAGGGGTCTCAAAGACCCAGTACTTC.

This clone is a singleton in its sample. This sequence joins TRBV25-1 and TRBJ2-5; perhaps TRBD1 as D (5 bases). CDR1 is MGHDK and CDR2 is SYGVNS in the germline V gene. CDR3 length: 17 residues. The germline V and J ends were trimmed by 4 bases and 1 base, with 19 bases remaining between them. The CDR3, as DNA: TGTGCCAGCAGTGCCTACACACCCACAGGATTCCAAGAGACCCAGTACTTC. Its protein is CASSAYTPTGFQETQYF.

The rearrangement links TRBV11-2 to TRBJ2-7, with D unresolved. The CDR3 totals 16 residues. The V gene's germline CDR1 is SGHAT and CDR2 FQNNGV. The ends were cut back, 2 bases at V and 0 bases at J, with 14 bases in the middle. The CDR3 DNA follows: TGTGCCAGCAGCTTAAGTAGACATTCTTACTCCTACGAGCAGTACTTC. Translated: CASSLSRHSYSYEQYF.

The chain recombines TRBV11-2 with TRBJ2-1; no clear D gene. The CDR3 runs to 15 residues. From germline, CDR1 is SGHAT and CDR2 FQNNGV. V was clipped by 0 bases and J by 5 bases, with 11 bases between them. The CDR3 sequence is CASSLDYRRDNEQFF. For the CDR3, the DNA is TGTGCCAGCAGCTTAGACTATAGGAGAGACAATGAGCAGTTCTTC.

The chain combines TRBV27 with TRBJ2-1, with D hard to call. There are 15 residues in the CDR3. Per germline, CDR1 MNHEY and CDR2 SMNVEV (reference sequence). The V end was cut by 4 bases, the J end by 5 bases, with 15 bases between. Here the CDR3 DNA reads TGTGCCAGCAGTTCTATAGGAGCCGTCAACAATGAGCAGTTCTTC. It yields the protein CASSSIGAVNNEQFF.

V is TRBV18 and J is TRBJ2-7; D gene uncertain. The CDR3 totals 13 residues. CDR1 is KGHSH, CDR2 LQKENI, per germline. The ends were cut back, 6 bases at V and 2 bases at J, with 11 bases in the middle. CDR3 residues: CASSPTDAYEQYF. The CDR3 coding sequence is TGTGCCAGCTCGCCTACCGATGCCTACGAGCAGTACTTC. The complete variable domain, with remaining parts taken from reference TRBV18 and TRBJ2-7, reads NAGVMQNPRHLVRRRGQEARLRCSPMKGHSHVYWYRQLPEEGLKFMVYLQKENIIDESGMPKERFSAEFPKEGPSILRIQQVVRGDSAAYFCASSPTDAYEQYFGPGTRLTVT.

In DNA form, the CDR3 reads TGTGCCAGCAGTTACGAGATGGGGCGCACCGGGGAGCTGTTTTTT. This gives the protein CASSYEMGRTGELFF. This chain uses TRBV6-5 with TRBJ2-2; TRBD1 is a possible D gene (5 bases). CDR1 MNHEY and CDR2 SVGAGI come from the germline V gene. V was clipped by 2 bases and J by 4 bases, with 11 bases between them. This CDR3 is built from 15 residues.

The V call is TRBV18, the J call TRBJ2-1; no firm D call. CDR1 and CDR2 from the germline V gene are KGHSH and LQKENI. The CDR3 length is 15 residues. Trimming removed 4 bases from V and 2 bases from J, with 12 bases in between. CDR3 loop: CASSRLSPPYNEQFF. The CDR3 bases are TGTGCCAGCTCACGTTTGAGTCCCCCCTACAATGAGCAGTTCTTC.

The table lists this clone with a count of one. The genes are TRBV5-1 and TRBJ2-7, with 7 bases that match TRBD2. CDR1 and CDR2 (germline): SGHRS, YFSETQ. This CDR3 is 14 amino acids long. V was pared by 4 bases and J by 5 bases, with 9 bases of the junction left unmatched. The DNA of the CDR3 is TGCGCCAGCAGCCGCGCGAGCGGGAACCACGAGCAGTACTTC. It codes for CASSRASGNHEQYF.

This chain uses TRBV18 with TRBJ2-1; D call uncertain. CDR3 length: 16 amino acids. Trimming took off 2 bases at V and 7 bases at J, with 18 bases between the two ends. CDR1 is KGHSH, CDR2 LQKENI, per germline. Written as DNA, the CDR3 is TGTGCCAGCTCACCATTGAGGAGTAGTAGGACGAATGAGCAGTTCTTC. This gives the protein CASSPLRSSRTNEQFF.

This clone was counted once. The V and J genes are TRBV27 and TRBJ2-5; D possibly corresponds to TRBD1 (6 bases). The CDR3 totals 15 residues. The V and J ends lost 5 bases and 3 bases respectively, with 16 bases between them. CDR1 is MNHEY, CDR2 SMNVEV, per germline (reference sequence). The CDR3 DNA reads TGTGCCAGCAGTCCCCCCCGGGGACACAAAGAGACCCAGTACTTC. Amino acids: CASSPPRGHKETQYF.

This clone was recorded once. This rearrangement joins TRBV28 to TRBJ1-1, with D tentatively TRBD1 (6 bases). CDR1 is MDHEN, CDR2 SYDVKM, per germline. This CDR3 region has 12 residues. V was shortened by 3 bases and J by 8 bases, with 10 bases between the two germline ends. The CDR3 DNA follows: TGTGCCAGCAGTTTCCTACAGGGAGAAGCTTTCTTT. Translation: CASSFLQGEAFF.

This clone was seen once. Other DNA sequences in the sample encode the same CDR3. The chain has TRBV29-1 and TRBJ1-1; 7 bases map to TRBD1. The germline CDR1 and CDR2 sequences are SQVTM and ANQGSEA. The CDR3 covers 13 residues. Trimming cost V 3 bases and J 1 base; bases outside gene matches: 2. CDR3 in DNA: TGCAGCGTTGACCGGACAGGGAACACTGAAGCTTTCTTT. This codes for CSVDRTGNTEAFF.

On this clone itself: Sequence at one end of the junction differs from germline and may be a read error. The genes are TRBV7-6 and TRBJ2-2, with TRBD1 as a possible D gene (6 bases). The germline CDR1 and CDR2 sequences are SGHVS and FNYEAQ. The CDR3 loop spans 18 amino acids. The CDR3 loop is CASNLTMRVLVGHRGAVF. The CDR3, as DNA: TGTGCCAGCAACCTCACCATGAGGGTATTGGTGGGACACCGGGGAGCTGTTTTT.

The CDR3 spells CASSADLASYEQYF. DNA of the CDR3: TGCGCCAGCAGCGCGGACCTAGCATCATACGAGCAGTACTTC. V is TRBV5-1 and J is TRBJ2-7, with D perhaps matching TRBD2 (5 bases). V was pared by 4 bases and J by 4 bases, with 15 bases between. In germline, CDR1 is SGHRS, CDR2 YFSETQ. This CDR3 has 14 residues.

The genes are TRBV7-4 and TRBJ2-2; possibly TRBD1 for D (5 bases). The CDR3 has 16 residues. Germline-derived CDR1 and CDR2 are SGHVT and SQSDAQ. V lost 0 bases, J lost 5 bases, and 13 bases lay in between. CDR3 coding DNA: TGTGCCAGCAGCTTAGCCTCAAACAGGAAAACCGGGGAGCTGTTTTTT. Protein: CASSLASNRKTGELFF.

This rearrangement joins TRBV19 to TRBJ2-7; the D gene is possibly TRBD1 (6 bases). Germline CDR1 is LNHDA and CDR2 is SQIVND (reference sequence). This CDR3 comprises 14 residues. The V end lost 6 bases, the J end lost 5 bases, and 17 bases lay between the germline ends. CDR3 nucleotides: TGTGCCAGTAGGGAGATCGGTGGGGACAACGAGCAGTACTTC. Translated, it gives CASREIGGDNEQYF.

The gene calls are TRBV2 and TRBJ2-5; D is perhaps TRBD1 or TRBD2 (5 bases each). In germline, CDR1 is SNHLY, CDR2 FYNNEI. Trimming cost V 6 bases and J 3 bases, with 11 bases left between them. This CDR3 region has 13 residues. The CDR3 DNA is TGTGCCAGCAGGGGAGACAGAGAAGAGACCCAGTACTTC. It codes for CASRGDREETQYF.

The J gene is TRBJ2-7, the V gene TRBV7-9, with 12 bases identical to TRBD1. The J segment lost 3 bases and the V segment lost 5 bases, leaving 8 bases of the junction unmatched. The CDR3 covers 16 residues. Germline V gene lookup returns CDR1 SEHNR and CDR2 FQNEAQ (reference sequence). In nucleotides, the CDR3 is TGTGCCAGCAGCATGGGACAGGGGGCAATGATCTACGAGCAGTACTTC. Its translation is CASSMGQGAMIYEQYF.

The CDR3, as DNA: TGTGCTAGTGGACCAGGGGAGAGTCGAGAGACCCAGTACTTC. Translated, it gives CASGPGESRETQYF. This sequence joins TRBV12-5 and TRBJ2-5, with D perhaps matching TRBD1 (6 bases). Per the germline V gene, CDR1 is LGHNT and CDR2 is FRNRAP. CDR3 length: 14 residues. V lost 6 bases and J 4 bases, leaving 15 bases between the germline ends.

CDR3 in DNA: TGTGCCAGCAGTGAAGCGCTTCGCGGGATCCCTCACAATGAGCAGTTCTTC. It codes for CASSEALRGIPHNEQFF. This rearrangement joins TRBV6-1 to TRBJ2-1; D is perhaps TRBD2 (6 bases). Trimming took off 0 bases at V and 5 bases at J, with 17 bases between the two ends. The CDR3 consists of 17 residues. Germline values: CDR1 MNHNS, CDR2 SASEGT.

The chain is built from TRBV5-1 and TRBJ2-1; the match to TRBD2 covers 7 bases. Germline-derived CDR1 and CDR2 are SGHRS and YFSETQ. V was pared by 4 bases and J by 8 bases, with 9 bases of the junction left unmatched. This CDR3 spans 14 amino acids. CDR3 DNA: TGCGCCAGCAGCCACGGGACTACATCTCATGAGCAGTTCTTC. This sequence encodes CASSHGTTSHEQFF.

The chain couples TRBV11-2 to TRBJ1-2; D remains unclear. Trimming removed 11 bases from V and 8 bases from J, with 21 bases in between. This CDR3 has 13 residues. The germline gives CDR1 SGHAT, CDR2 FQNNGV. Here the CDR3 DNA reads TGTGCCTATAGAGGCAGGCCGAGGGAGGGCTACACCTTC. This encodes CAYRGRPREGYTF. Full variable domain (outside the CDR3, taken from reference TRBV11-2 and TRBJ1-2): EAGVAQSPRYKIIEKRQSVAFWCNPISGHATLYWYQQILGQGPKLLIQFQNNGVVDDSQLPKDRFSAERLKGVDSTLKIQPAKLEDSAVYLCAYRGRPREGYTFGSGTRLTVV.

The gene calls are TRBV5-1 and TRBJ1-1; TRBD1 matches 8 bases. V was pared by 4 bases and J by 11 bases, with 13 bases of the junction left unmatched. The CDR3 consists of 14 residues. CDR1 SGHRS and CDR2 YFSETQ come from the germline V gene. In DNA form, the CDR3 reads TGCGCCAGCAGCACCTCAGGGGGCGATATGAGGGCTTTCTTT. Its translation is CASSTSGGDMRAFF. The variable domain in full, with the rest retrieved from reference TRBV5-1 and TRBJ1-1, is KAGVTQTPRYLIKTRGQQVTLSCSPISGHRSVSWYQQTPGQGLQFLFEYFSETQRNKGNFPGRFSGRQFSNSRSEMNVSTLELGDSALYLCASSTSGGDMRAFFGQGTRLTVV.

On this clone: The sample has other DNA sequences that encode this CDR3 too. The rearrangement uses TRBV5-1 and TRBJ2-5, with D hard to call. The CDR3 runs 13 residues. The ends were cut back, 2 bases at V and 5 bases at J, with 10 bases in the middle. Looked up from germline, CDR1 is SGHRS and CDR2 is YFSETQ. The chain's CDR3 is CASSLGGGETQYF. CDR3 in DNA: TGCGCCAGCAGCTTAGGCGGTGGTGAGACCCAGTACTTC.

The V and J genes are TRBV7-9 and TRBJ2-1, with TRBD2 as a possible D gene (6 bases). Germline V gene lookup returns CDR1 SEHNR and CDR2 FQNEAQ (reference sequence). The V gene lost 1 base and the J gene lost 6 bases, with 25 bases spanning the gap. The CDR3 has 19 amino acids. CDR3 amino acids: CASSLVDRRVGGGSNEQFF. DNA of the CDR3: TGTGCCAGCAGCTTAGTGGACCGTAGGGTGGGAGGAGGTTCCAATGAGCAGTTCTTC.

This clone was observed a single time. V is TRBV30 and J is TRBJ1-1; D gene ambiguous. CDR1 GTSNPN and CDR2 SVGIG come from the germline V gene (reference sequence). CDR3 length: 12 amino acids. The ends were cut back, 2 bases at V and 11 bases at J, with 15 bases in the middle. The CDR3 DNA is TGTGCCTGGAGTCCCTCACCTACGGCGGCTTTCTTT. As protein: CAWSPSPTAAFF.

CDR3 sequence (DNA): TGTGCCAGCAGAACCTTACAGGGGGCCGGGACCCAGTACTTC. Translating gives CASRTLQGAGTQYF. This chain joins TRBV2 and TRBJ2-5; the match to TRBD1 covers 9 bases. After removal of 6 bases from V and 7 bases from J, the junction contained 9 bases not matched to a gene. The germline gives CDR1 SNHLY, CDR2 FYNNEI. The CDR3 runs 14 residues.

The DNA of the CDR3 is TGTGCCAGCAGCGTAGATCCGAACTCGGGCCCAGCTTTCTTT. This encodes CASSVDPNSGPAFF. V is TRBV9 and J is TRBJ1-1; D not resolved. V lost 0 bases, J lost 10 bases, and 16 bases lay in between. Germline V gene sequence: CDR1 SGDLS, CDR2 YYNGEE. The CDR3 is 14 residues long.

J is TRBJ2-2 and V is TRBV4-3; 7 bases are a match to TRBD1. CDR1 LGHNA and CDR2 YSLEER come from the germline V gene. V was clipped by 2 bases and J by 4 bases; unmatched bases: 4. The CDR3 has 15 amino acids. DNA of the CDR3: TGCGCCAGCAGCCAAAAGGCAGGGGGCACCGGGGAGCTGTTTTTT. This sequence encodes CASSQKAGGTGELFF.

The V and J genes are TRBV4-3 and TRBJ2-2, with 9 positions matching TRBD1. Trimming cost V 2 bases and J 3 bases; bases outside gene matches: 7. Germline-derived CDR1 and CDR2 are LGHNA and YSLEER. The CDR3 runs to 17 residues. CDR3 DNA sequence: TGCGCCAGCAGCCAATCACAGGGGGCGGTGGACACCGGGGAGCTGTTTTTT. Its translation: CASSQSQGAVDTGELFF.